This record concerns one TCR beta chain sequence. Profiled with immunoSEQ multiplex PCR; TCRdb holds only in-frame clones, not every one. The data contain 300,000 to 400,000 clones, more than 85% of them singletons. This CDR3 is 15 amino acids long. Germline CDR1 and CDR2: SGHRS and YFSETQ. V lost 1 base and J lost 3; bases outside the gene matches: 5. This specimen comes from a study of brain T cells in children with intractable seizures. Described time point: blood from clinic visit 5 months post-surgery; TSC patient then seizure free. This sample comprised peripheral blood, obtained more than 4 months after surgery. The chain has TRBV5-1 and TRBJ1-2; 8 bases are shared with TRBD1. The TCR originated in a boy under three years old with tuberous sclerosis and intractable seizures. This CDR3 is CASSLNQGAYYGYTF. CDR3 nucleotides: TGCGCCAGCAGCTTGAACCAGGGGGCTTACTATGGCTACACCTTC.